This T cell receptor beta chain is drawn from a study of blood T cell repertoires in COVID-19. This CDR3 spans 17 amino acids. V lost 5 bases and J 1 base, leaving 19 bases between the germline ends. The germline V gene encodes CDR1 SEHNR and CDR2 FQNEAQ (reference sequence). Generated by immunoSEQ multiplex PCR, the TCRdb table keeps only in-frame clones and is missing some. The table shows approximately 150,000 clones, with 87% occurring only once. The chain recombines TRBV7-9 with TRBJ2-3; maybe TRBD1 (6 bases). Sequenced sample: peripheral blood. This TCR came from a human donor in a cohort sampled during active COVID-19. The CDR3 nucleotides read TGTGCCAGCAGCAATAGGGGTCAGGGGTCGGGCACAGATACGCAGTATTTT. Amino acid sequence: CASSNRGQGSGTDTQYF.